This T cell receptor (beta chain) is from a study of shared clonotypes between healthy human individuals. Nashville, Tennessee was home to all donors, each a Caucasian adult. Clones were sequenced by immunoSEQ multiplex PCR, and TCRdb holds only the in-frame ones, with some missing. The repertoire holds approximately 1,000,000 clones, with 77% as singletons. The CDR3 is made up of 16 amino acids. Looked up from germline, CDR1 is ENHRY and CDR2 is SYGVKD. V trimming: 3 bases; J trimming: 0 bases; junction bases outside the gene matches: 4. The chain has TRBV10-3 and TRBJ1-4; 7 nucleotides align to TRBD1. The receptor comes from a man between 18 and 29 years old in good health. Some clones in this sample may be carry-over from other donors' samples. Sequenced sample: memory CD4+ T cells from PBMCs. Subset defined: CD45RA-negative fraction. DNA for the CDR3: TGTGCCATCAGTGACGGGACAGATTCAACTAATGAAAAACTGTTTTTT. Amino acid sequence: CAISDGTDSTNEKLFF.